Listed here is a single T cell receptor (beta chain). Its cognate antigen has yet to be identified. Base qualities were left out, and no much larger clone turns up one base away. This sample is drawn from a study of cytomegalovirus exposure and HLA in healthy donors (dated by TCRdb to the late 2010s). Context from the whole study: An earlier analysis of roughly 630 of the donors reported roughly 270 Gb of sequence data and some 120 million unique TCR beta sequences from about 179 million T cells. An early release that covered about 600 HLA-typed donors contained about 300 gigabases of sequencing data and tens of millions of unique TCR sequences. The genetic ancestry cluster associated with self-reported Caucasian donors included about 84% of the approximately 410 genotyped donors. The study aimed to test whether signatures of past pathogen exposure could be identified by cataloging public T cell receptors. Using immunosequencing, the study profiled T cell repertoires from about 650 subjects and related those repertoires to cytomegalovirus serostatus. Along with the roughly 710-subject first cohort, a separate validation cohort of 120 different subjects was used. The study combined high-throughput TCR immunosequencing, statistical association of individual TCRs with disease status, and machine learning to predict cytomegalovirus infection status. In a later analysis, previously published TCR beta repertoires from hundreds of donors were re-analyzed and high-resolution HLA genotyping was added so that TCR occurrence patterns could be studied. In the later analysis, no new phenotypic data were used to find candidate immune exposures; instead, reliance was placed on TCR beta sequences and their occurrence across donors. In an earlier analysis of more than 550 of the donors, high-throughput TCR beta sequencing was used to judge whether each TCR beta V gene segment behaved as functional or pseudogenic. Donor age, sex, ethnicity and CMV serostatus were collected together with the repertoire data. Genome-wide SNP genotypes for about 65% of the 666 donors were used in a later genetic analysis, which treated that subset as a discovery cohort. All discovery cohort repertoires had been generated using a single sequencing platform. HLA typing covered class I and class II loci at four-digit resolution. Typing coverage varied by locus: roughly 629-630 donors for A, B, C, DRB1 and DQB1; roughly 510 for DQA1; approximately 570 for DPA1; approximately 490 for DPB1. Roughly 5 DR-DQ haplotypes were treated as single units for association and clustering because of strong linkage in the cohort. On average, 235,054 unique TCR beta nucleotide sequences were sequenced per donor among a few hundred genotyped donors of the cohort, with roughly 18% of those sequences being non-productive. Study-wide findings and limitations: A later analysis found that TCR association rates varied across HLA loci, with DRB1 alleles showing the most associated TCRs and HLA-C alleles the fewest. Sequencing depth was assumed to be roughly uniform across donors in the presence/absence analyses, though that assumption may not hold. The study listed over 150 TCR beta chains as associated with cytomegalovirus. Assigning TCR associations to individual alleles was difficult when HLA alleles, especially DR and DQ, strongly co-occurred. Because the 87-base-pair reads could not distinguish some IMGT-functional V segments, including TRBV6-2 and TRBV6-3, those segments were excluded. A further reported finding was that TCR beta sequences accurately predicted the HLA-A and HLA-B alleles for most subjects in the first cohort. In a later analysis, over 15,000 TCR beta sequences were associated with specific HLA alleles at a false discovery rate of 0.05. For the cohort, immune exposure information was limited to CMV serostatus. A cluster of highly shared sequence variants was judged likely to be a technical artifact of the sequencing pipeline. The classifier was reported to diagnose cytomegalovirus status with high specificity and sensitivity in both the original and validation cohorts. In a later analysis, most CMV-associated TCR beta chains were found to appear HLA-restricted, with HLA associations seemingly driven largely by CMV exposure. Across donors, most TCR sequences were observed very rarely, whereas some public TCRs were present in many individuals. In an earlier analysis of fewer than 700 of the donors, most TCR beta V segments appeared in productive rearrangements about 90% or about 30% of the time, broadly matching IMGT annotations. Several of the top co-occurrence clusters appeared to be linked to parvovirus B19, influenza, CMV and Epstein-Barr virus, according to a later analysis. The authors suggested that the approach could potentially be generalized to other disease states and immunological phenotypes. A later genetic analysis reported fewer N-insertions in productive TCRs among donors in an Asian-associated ancestry cluster than the approximately 670-donor mean. Compared with equally common non-associated chains, HLA-associated TCR beta chains in a later analysis were more clonally expanded and had lower generation probabilities. In vitro tests confirmed that a few of the cytomegalovirus-associated TCR beta chains recognize cytomegalovirus antigens. Because HLA typing was unavailable for some donors at each locus, only the typed subset was used in association tests. Only TCR beta chains were sequenced in this cohort, and the absence of alpha or paired-chain data limited detectable features. In a later genetic analysis, a missense DCLRE1C variant was associated with V-gene and J-gene trimming of TCR beta chains, and the association was replicated in an independent cohort. Correlated functional status among segregating V segments might be attributable to linkage disequilibrium, but an unknown experimental factor could not be ruled out. Over 15 rarely observed V segments, including chromosome 9 orphons, were excluded from the earlier analysis of a few hundred of the donors because counts were too low.

The library was generated by the immunoSEQ multiplex PCR assay. A mixture of 60 forward primers for TCR Vbeta segments and 13 reverse primers for TCR Jbeta segments was used in the multiplex PCR. Amplification of the CDR3 region of rearranged TCR beta genes was performed with a multiplex PCR assay on genomic DNA. On the Illumina HiSeq System, the amplified TCR beta libraries were sequenced as 87-base-pair reads. The authors processed their data as follows. In a later analysis, roughly 80 million unique TCR beta chains were counted across the approximately 670 repertoires, and around 11 million of these chains were shared by at least two donors. Raw reads were error-corrected and collapsed into unique sequences by a nearest-neighbor algorithm in which closely related sequences were merged to remove PCR and sequencing errors. CDR3 sequences were aligned to IMGT reference sequences to assign V, D and J gene segments. For a sequence to be retained, a match of at least six nucleotides to both a V gene segment and a J gene segment was required. Rearrangements were classified as productive when the CDR3 lacked stop codons and remained in frame with V and J, and all other rearrangements were classified as non-productive. Following IMGT convention, CDR3 was defined as the stretch from the second conserved V-encoded cysteine to the conserved J-encoded phenylalanine. The earlier analysis of some 540 of the donors excluded any sequence lacking an unambiguous match to a single V gene segment. An earlier analysis of 450 to 650 of the donors called V segments functional above 56.7% productive rearrangements and segregating when the between-donor standard deviation exceeded 5%. A statistical classification framework was developed to diagnose cytomegalovirus status using the catalog of TCR beta chain sequences. V and J gene assignment, in a later analysis, came from comparing TCR nucleotide sequences with IMGT/GENE-DB human TR gene sequences. Using the TCRdist pipeline, a later analysis assigned CDR3 sequences along with most-parsimonious VDJ recombination scenarios. In a later analysis, each TCR beta chain was defined by its CDR3 amino acid sequence together with its V-gene family, and reads lacking a unique V-gene family were excluded. In a later analysis, approximately 590 highly shared, low-generation-probability nucleotide sequences were removed to address suspected cross-contamination and a sequencing artifact. A later analysis calculated a clonal expansion index for each public chain from normalized within-repertoire ranks of inferred template counts. In a later analysis, generation probabilities were computed using a VDJ recombination model fitted to out-of-frame rearrangements, and the results were checked against IGoR. In a later analysis, TCR-TCR, TCR-HLA and TCR-CMV co-occurrence was scored with hypergeometric tests, and a repertoire-size bias correction was applied to TCR pairs. To estimate false discovery rates, a later analysis permuted the HLA or CMV assignments 20 times. A later analysis grouped co-occurring TCRs with DBSCAN, adding TCRdist sequence similarity when clustering within HLA-allele-positive subsets. Repertoires with fewer than 30,000 or more than 120,000 public chains were left out of co-occurrence clustering, as were five repertoires with anomalous nucleotide sharing. Entries here come from immuneACCESS through TCRdb and include only in-frame sequences with V and J called. Some clones fail to appear in such tables; in the studies checked, an unresolved V gene covers under half of the shortfall, and the cause of the remainder is unknown. The D gene and trimming were derived from the DNA, and the V and J assignments and clone size from that table. Here the sample has about 52,000 clones; around 70% occur a single time. The ten largest clonotypes hold about 3.2% of the sample.

From the cysteine up to the phenylalanine, the CDR3 has a length of 11 residues. Only the CDR3 region is kept as DNA, spanning 33 bases read in frame from base 1. As encoded in the germline V gene, CDR1 is MDHEN while CDR2 is SYDVKM. Between the V and J ends, shortened by 2 bases and 7 bases respectively, the junction contains 6 bases. The cohort was made up of about 670 healthy bone marrow donors. All cohort members were sampled while nominally healthy, although unrecorded immune exposures were likely present. The donor tested CMV seronegative, placing the donor among the 350 to 400 seronegative members of the cohort. A peripheral blood sample was provided by each donor, and peripheral blood mononuclear cells were used for TCR beta sequencing. The Qiagen DNeasy Blood Extraction Kit was used to extract genomic DNA from the blood cell samples.

The chain links TRBV28 with TRBJ2-7; possibly the D gene is TRBD1, per 6 matching bases. The clonotype comes from a man younger than 35 in good health and CMV-seronegative. Specimen: PBMCs. CDR3 region: CASSLQGEQYF. The nucleotide sequence is given as TGTGCCAGCAGTTTACAGGGGGAGCAGTACTTC.